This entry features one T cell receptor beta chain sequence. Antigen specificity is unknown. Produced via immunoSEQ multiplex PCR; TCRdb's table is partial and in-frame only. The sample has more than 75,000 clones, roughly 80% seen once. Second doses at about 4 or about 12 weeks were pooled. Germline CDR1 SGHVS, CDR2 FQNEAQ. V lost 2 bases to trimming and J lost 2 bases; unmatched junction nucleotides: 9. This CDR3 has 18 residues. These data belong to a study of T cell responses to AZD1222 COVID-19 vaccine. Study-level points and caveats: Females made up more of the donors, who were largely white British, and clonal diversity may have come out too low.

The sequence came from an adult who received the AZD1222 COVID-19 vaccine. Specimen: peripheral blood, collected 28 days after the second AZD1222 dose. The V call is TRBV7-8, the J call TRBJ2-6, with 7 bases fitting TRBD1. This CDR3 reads CASSLRDRVVTGANVLTF. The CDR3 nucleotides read TGTGCCAGCAGCTTACGAGACAGGGTAGTAACTGGGGCCAACGTCCTGACTTTC.